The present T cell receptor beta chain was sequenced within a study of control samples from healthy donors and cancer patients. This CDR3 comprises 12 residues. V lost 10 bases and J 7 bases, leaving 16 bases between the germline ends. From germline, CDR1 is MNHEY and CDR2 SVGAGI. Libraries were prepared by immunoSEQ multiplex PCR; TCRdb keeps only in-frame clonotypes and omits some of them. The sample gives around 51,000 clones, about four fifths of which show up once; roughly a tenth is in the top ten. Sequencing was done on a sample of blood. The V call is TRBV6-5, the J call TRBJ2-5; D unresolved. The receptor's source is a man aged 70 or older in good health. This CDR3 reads CANQSPLGTQYF. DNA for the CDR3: TGTGCCAACCAGAGCCCGTTAGGGACCCAGTACTTC.